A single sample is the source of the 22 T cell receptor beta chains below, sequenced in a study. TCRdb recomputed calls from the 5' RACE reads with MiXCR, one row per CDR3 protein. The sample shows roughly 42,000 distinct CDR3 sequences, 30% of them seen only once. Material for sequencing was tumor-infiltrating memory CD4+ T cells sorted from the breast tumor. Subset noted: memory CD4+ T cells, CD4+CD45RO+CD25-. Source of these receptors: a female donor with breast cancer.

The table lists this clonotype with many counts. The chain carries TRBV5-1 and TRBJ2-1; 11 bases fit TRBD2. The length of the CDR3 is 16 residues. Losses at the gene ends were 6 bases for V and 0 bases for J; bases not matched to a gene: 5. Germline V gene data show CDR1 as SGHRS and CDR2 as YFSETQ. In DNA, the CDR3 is TGCGCCAGCAACGGAACTAGCGGGAGCTCCTACAATGAGCAGTTCTTC. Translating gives CASNGTSGSSYNEQFF.

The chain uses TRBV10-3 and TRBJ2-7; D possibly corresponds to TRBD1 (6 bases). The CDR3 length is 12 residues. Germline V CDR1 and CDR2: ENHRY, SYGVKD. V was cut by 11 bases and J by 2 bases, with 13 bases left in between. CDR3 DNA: TGTGCCTATGCAGGGGACCCCTACGAGCAGTACTTC. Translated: CAYAGDPYEQYF.

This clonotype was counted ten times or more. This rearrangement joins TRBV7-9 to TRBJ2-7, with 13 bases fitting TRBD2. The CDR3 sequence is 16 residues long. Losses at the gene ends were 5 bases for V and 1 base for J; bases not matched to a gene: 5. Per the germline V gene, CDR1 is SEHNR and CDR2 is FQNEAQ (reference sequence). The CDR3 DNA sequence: TGTGCCAGCAGCACAACGACTAGCGGGAGGTCCTACGAGCAGTACTTC. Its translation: CASSTTTSGRSYEQYF.

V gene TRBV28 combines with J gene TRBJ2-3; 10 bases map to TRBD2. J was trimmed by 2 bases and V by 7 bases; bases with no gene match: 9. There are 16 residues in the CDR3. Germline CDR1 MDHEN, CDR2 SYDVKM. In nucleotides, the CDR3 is TGTGCCAGCACCGTAGCCGGACTAGCGGCCACAGATACGCAGTATTTT. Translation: CASTVAGLAATDTQYF.

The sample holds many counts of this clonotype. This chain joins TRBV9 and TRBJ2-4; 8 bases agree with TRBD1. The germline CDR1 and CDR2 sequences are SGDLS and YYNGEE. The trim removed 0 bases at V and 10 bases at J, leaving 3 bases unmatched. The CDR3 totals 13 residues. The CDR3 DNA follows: TGTGCCAGCAGCGTAGATGGACAGGGAATTCAGTACTTC. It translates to CASSVDGQGIQYF. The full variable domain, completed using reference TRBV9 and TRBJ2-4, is DSGVTQTPKHLITATGQRVTLRCSPRSGDLSVYWYQQSLDQGLQFLIQYYNGEERAKGNILERFSAQQFPDLHSELNLSSLELGDSALYFCASSVDGQGIQYFGAGTRLSVL.

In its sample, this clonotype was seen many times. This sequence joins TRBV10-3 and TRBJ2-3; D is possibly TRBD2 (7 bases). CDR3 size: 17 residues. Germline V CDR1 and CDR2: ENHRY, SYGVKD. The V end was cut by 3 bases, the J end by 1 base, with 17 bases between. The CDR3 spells CAISDGIGGLGTDTQYF. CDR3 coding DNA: TGTGCCATCAGTGACGGAATCGGGGGGCTTGGCACAGATACGCAGTATTTT.

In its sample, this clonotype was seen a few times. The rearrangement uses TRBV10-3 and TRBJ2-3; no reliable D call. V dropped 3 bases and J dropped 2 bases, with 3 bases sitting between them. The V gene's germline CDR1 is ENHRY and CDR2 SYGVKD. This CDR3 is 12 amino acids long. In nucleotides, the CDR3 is TGTGCCATCAGTGAAACCACAGATACGCAGTATTTT. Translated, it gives CAISETTDTQYF.

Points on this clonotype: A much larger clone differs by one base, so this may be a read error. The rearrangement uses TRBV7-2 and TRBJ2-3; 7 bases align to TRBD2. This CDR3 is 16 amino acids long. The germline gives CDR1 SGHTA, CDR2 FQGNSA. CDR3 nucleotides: TGTGCCAGCAGCTCCTCTAGCGGAGGGGTGACAGATACGCGGTATTTT. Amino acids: CASSSSSGGVTDTRYF.

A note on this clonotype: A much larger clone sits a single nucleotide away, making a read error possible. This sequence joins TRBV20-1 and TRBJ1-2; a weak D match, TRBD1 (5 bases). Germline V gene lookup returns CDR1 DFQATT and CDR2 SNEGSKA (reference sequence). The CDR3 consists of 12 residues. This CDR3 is CGASIGADGYTF. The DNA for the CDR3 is TGCGGTGCTAGTATCGGGGCAGATGGCTACACCTTC.

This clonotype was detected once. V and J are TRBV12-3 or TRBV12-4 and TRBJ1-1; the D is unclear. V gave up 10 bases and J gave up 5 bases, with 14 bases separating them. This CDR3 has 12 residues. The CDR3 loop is CAISGMETEAFF. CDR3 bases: TGTGCCATCAGCGGAATGGAAACTGAAGCTTTCTTT.

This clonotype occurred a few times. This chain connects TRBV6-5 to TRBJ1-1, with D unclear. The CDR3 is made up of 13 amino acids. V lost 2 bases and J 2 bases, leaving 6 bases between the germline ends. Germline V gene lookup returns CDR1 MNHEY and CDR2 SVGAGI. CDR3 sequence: CASSYKGNTEAFF. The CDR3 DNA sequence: TGTGCCAGCAGTTACAAGGGAAACACTGAAGCTTTCTTT.

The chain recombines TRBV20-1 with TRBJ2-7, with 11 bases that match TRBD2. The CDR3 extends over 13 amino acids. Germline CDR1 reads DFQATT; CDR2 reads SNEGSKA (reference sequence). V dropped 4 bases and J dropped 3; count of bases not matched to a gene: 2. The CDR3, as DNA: TGCAGTGCTAAGACTAGCGGGAACTACGAGCAGTACTTC. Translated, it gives CSAKTSGNYEQYF.

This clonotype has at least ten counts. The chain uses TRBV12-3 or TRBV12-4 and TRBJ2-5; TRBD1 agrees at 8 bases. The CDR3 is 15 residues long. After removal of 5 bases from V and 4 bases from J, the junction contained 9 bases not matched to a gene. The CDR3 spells CASSIGQGSRETQYF. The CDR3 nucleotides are TGTGCCAGCAGTATTGGACAGGGATCGAGAGAGACCCAGTACTTC.

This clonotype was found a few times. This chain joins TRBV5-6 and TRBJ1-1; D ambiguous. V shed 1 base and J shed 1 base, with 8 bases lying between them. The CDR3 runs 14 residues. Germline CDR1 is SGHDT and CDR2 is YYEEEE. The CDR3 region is CASSLLPRNTEAFF. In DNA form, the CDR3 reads TGTGCCAGCAGCTTGTTACCCAGGAACACTGAAGCTTTCTTT.

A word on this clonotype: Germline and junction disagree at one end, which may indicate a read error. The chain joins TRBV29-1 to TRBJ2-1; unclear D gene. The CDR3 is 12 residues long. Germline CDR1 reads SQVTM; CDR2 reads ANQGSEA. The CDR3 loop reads CSVGSSINEQSF. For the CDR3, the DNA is TGCAGCGTTGGATCCAGCATCAATGAGCAGTCCTTC.

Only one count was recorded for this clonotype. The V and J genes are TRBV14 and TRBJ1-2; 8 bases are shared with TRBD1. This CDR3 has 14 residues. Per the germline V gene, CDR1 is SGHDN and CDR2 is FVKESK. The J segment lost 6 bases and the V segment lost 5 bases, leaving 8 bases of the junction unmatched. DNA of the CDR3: TGTGCCAGCAGCTATGGACAGGGTAGGGATGGCTACACCTTC. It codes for CASSYGQGRDGYTF.

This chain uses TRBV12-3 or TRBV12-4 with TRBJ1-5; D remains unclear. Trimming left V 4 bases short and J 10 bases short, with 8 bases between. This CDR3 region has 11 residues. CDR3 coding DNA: TGTGCCAGCAGTTCGGGTGATCCCCAGCATTTT. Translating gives CASSSGDPQHF.

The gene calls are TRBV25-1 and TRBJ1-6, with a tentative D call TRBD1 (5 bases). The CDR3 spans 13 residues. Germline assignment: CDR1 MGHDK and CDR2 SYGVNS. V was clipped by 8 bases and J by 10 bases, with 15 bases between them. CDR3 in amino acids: CASGGRAFSPLHF. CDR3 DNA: TGTGCCAGCGGCGGCAGGGCGTTCTCACCCCTCCACTTT.

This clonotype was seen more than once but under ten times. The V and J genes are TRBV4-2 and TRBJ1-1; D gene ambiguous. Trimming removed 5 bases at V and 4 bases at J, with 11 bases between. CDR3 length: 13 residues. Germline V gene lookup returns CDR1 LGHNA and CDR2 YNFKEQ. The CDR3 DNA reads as TGTGCCAGCAGCGTAACGGGTCTCACTGAAGCTTTCTTT. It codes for CASSVTGLTEAFF.

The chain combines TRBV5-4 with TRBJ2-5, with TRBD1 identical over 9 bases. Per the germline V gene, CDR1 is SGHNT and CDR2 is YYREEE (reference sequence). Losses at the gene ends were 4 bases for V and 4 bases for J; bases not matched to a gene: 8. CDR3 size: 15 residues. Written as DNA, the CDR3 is TGTGCCAGCAGCCCCGGGACAGGGTCGGGAGAGACCCAGTACTTC. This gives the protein CASSPGTGSGETQYF.

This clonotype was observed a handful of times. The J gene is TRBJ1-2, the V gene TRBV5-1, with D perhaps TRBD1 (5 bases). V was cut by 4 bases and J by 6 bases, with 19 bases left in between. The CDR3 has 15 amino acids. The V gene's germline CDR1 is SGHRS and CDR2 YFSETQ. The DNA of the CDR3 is TGCGCCAGCAGCCCAAGGGAGGGGACGATAGATGGCTACACCTTC. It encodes CASSPREGTIDGYTF.

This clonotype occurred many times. The CDR3 here is CASSVVVDYEQFF. In DNA form, the CDR3 reads TGTGCCAGCAGCGTAGTTGTAGACTATGAGCAGTTCTTC. The chain couples TRBV9 to TRBJ2-1; D not certain. V lost 0 bases and J lost 8, with 9 bases in between. The CDR3 loop spans 13 amino acids. CDR1 SGDLS and CDR2 YYNGEE come from the germline V gene.